The next 10 T cell receptor beta chains were all read from a single sample in a study of blood T cell repertoires in COVID-19 (dated by TCRdb to 2020 to 2022). Library prep was done by the immunoSEQ multiplex PCR assay. TCRdb carries this immuneACCESS record with in-frame sequences only. Its versions omit some clonotypes, under half of them owing to an unresolved V gene in the studies checked, with the rest unexplained. The sample data list under 250,000 clones, and around four fifths of these were observed just once. The ten largest account for about 2.5% of the sample. Sequences were obtained from peripheral blood. The source is a woman between 65 and 79 years old with active or convalescent COVID-19.

This chain joins TRBV30 and TRBJ1-1, with TRBD1 matching over 8 bases. CDR1 is GTSNPN, CDR2 SVGIG, per germline (reference sequence). The CDR3 loop spans 13 amino acids. Trimming at V came to 8 bases and at J to 1 base, leaving 6 bases not matched to a gene. CDR3 nucleotide sequence: TGTGCCAAAGAAGGGACAGGGAACACTGAAGCTTTCTTT. Its translation is CAKEGTGNTEAFF.

The chain employs TRBV19 and TRBJ2-1, with 10 bases identical to TRBD2. Germline V gene lookup returns CDR1 LNHDA and CDR2 SQIVND (reference sequence). V lost 7 bases, J lost 6 bases, and 3 bases stayed unmatched. The CDR3 has 13 residues. The CDR3 coding sequence is TGTGCCAGTACGTCTAGCGGGAGCAATGAGCAGTTCTTC. Translated, it gives CASTSSGSNEQFF.

This sequence joins TRBV24-1 and TRBJ2-3; 12 positions match TRBD2. From germline, CDR1 is KGHDR and CDR2 SFDVKD. J was trimmed by 4 bases and V by 4 bases; bases with no gene match: 14. CDR3 length equals 19 residues. DNA of the CDR3: TGTGCCACCAGTGACCCCACCTACACTAGCGGGAGGACGTCAGATACGCAGTATTTT. Protein product: CATSDPTYTSGRTSDTQYF.

V is TRBV28 and J is TRBJ1-2; the D is unclear. There are 12 residues in the CDR3. V shed 3 bases and J shed 4 bases, with 6 bases lying between them. Germline assignment: CDR1 MDHEN and CDR2 SYDVKM. CDR3 sequence reads: CASSLSLYGYTF. The DNA for the CDR3 is TGTGCCAGCAGTTTGTCCCTCTATGGCTACACCTTC.

The V call is TRBV10-3, the J call TRBJ2-1; 7 bases match TRBD2. The CDR3 is 16 amino acids. After removal of 5 bases from V and 4 bases from J, the junction contained 11 bases not matched to a gene. The germline gives CDR1 ENHRY, CDR2 SYGVKD. The CDR3 here is CAISSVGGGGYNEQFF. In DNA form, the CDR3 reads TGTGCCATCAGTTCCGTGGGTGGGGGGGGATACAATGAGCAGTTCTTC.

This chain joins TRBV11-2 and TRBJ2-5; D call uncertain. With 5 bases removed from V and 5 bases from J, the gap between germline ends came to 3 bases. Germline-derived CDR1 and CDR2 are SGHAT and FQNNGV. There are 10 residues in the CDR3. CDR3 region: CASSRETQYF. The CDR3, as DNA: TGTGCCAGCAGCCGTGAGACCCAGTACTTC. Drawing the rest from reference TRBV11-2 and TRBJ2-5, the complete variable domain is EAGVAQSPRYKIIEKRQSVAFWCNPISGHATLYWYQQILGQGPKLLIQFQNNGVVDDSQLPKDRFSAERLKGVDSTLKIQPAKLEDSAVYLCASSRETQYFGPGTRLLVL.

The chain recombines TRBV5-1 with TRBJ2-5, with a possible D match to TRBD2 (7 bases). The germline V gene has CDR1 SGHRS and CDR2 YFSETQ. There are 14 residues in the CDR3. The V gene lost 0 bases and the J gene lost 5 bases, with 11 bases spanning the gap. CDR3 amino acids: CASSLVWGGETQYF. The CDR3 DNA follows: TGCGCCAGCAGCTTGGTTTGGGGGGGCGAGACCCAGTACTTC.

This clone was recorded a few times. The chain is built from TRBV18 and TRBJ1-2; 8 nucleotides line up with TRBD1. With 2 bases clipped from V and 8 bases from J, the junction kept 7 bases outside the gene matches. Looked up from germline, CDR1 is KGHSH and CDR2 is LQKENI. The CDR3 loop spans 14 amino acids. This chain's CDR3 is CASSPEGQGSGYTF. Here the CDR3 DNA reads TGTGCCAGCTCACCAGAAGGACAGGGTAGCGGCTACACCTTC.

The chain has TRBV6-4 and TRBJ2-1; D possibly corresponds to TRBD1 (6 bases). Looked up from germline, CDR1 is MRHNA and CDR2 is SNTAGT. The CDR3 totals 13 residues. Trimming pared 3 bases from V and 6 bases from J, leaving 9 bases between. DNA of the CDR3: TGTGCCAGCAGTGAACAGGGTGGCAATGAGCAGTTCTTC. Residues: CASSEQGGNEQFF.

The gene calls are TRBV4-1 and TRBJ2-3, with 10 nucleotides matching TRBD2. The V and J ends lost 1 base and 6 bases, in that order; junction bases with no gene match: 7. Germline assignment: CDR1 MGHRA and CDR2 YSYEKL. The CDR3 consists of 16 residues. CDR3 in amino acids: CASSQALAGVSDTQYF. Written as DNA, the CDR3 is TGCGCCAGCAGCCAAGCGCTAGCGGGAGTTTCGGATACGCAGTATTTT.